Listed below are T cell receptor beta chains from one sample, sequenced in a study of beta chain features in type 1 diabetes. Profiling relied on immunoSEQ multiplex PCR, and the TCRdb table lists in-frame clones only, not all of them. The repertoire has under 450,000 clones, around 16% of them found once; the top ten carry approximately 0.019%. Sequencing was done on a sample of naive CD4+ T cells from blood. All receptors come from a woman aged 18-30 years in good health. CDR3s include the opening cysteine and the closing phenylalanine or tryptophan. Fields, in order: CDR3 protein, clone size, CDR3 length, D gene, V gene. A D gene is named only where the DNA matches it firmly. Clone size is given for some rows only: seen once, a few or many times, or a class if the clone is expanded.

CASSANRVRDQPQHF	-	15	-	TRBV6-1
CSVSGHSTEAFF	few	12	-	TRBV29-1
CASTSQGARVTANEQFF	few	17	TRBD1	TRBV9
CASSYTGVETQYF	-	13	TRBD1	TRBV5-6
CASSVEGGAYGYTF	few	14	-	TRBV9
CASSFEQDYGYTF	-	13	-	TRBV5-4
CASSYWDSNTDTQYF	-	15	TRBD1	TRBV6-5
CASSLVAASTDTQYF	few	15	-	TRBV7-9
CSVEAVDRGYEQYF	-	14	TRBD1	TRBV29-1
CASSLARARGTDTQYF	-	16	-	TRBV7-2
CATSSLAGAGADIQYF	-	16	TRBD2	TRBV15
CASSTGNLREQYF	-	13	-	TRBV18
CAISETGRMNTEAFF	-	15	-	TRBV10-3
CASSLGQGAGQPQHF	few	15	TRBD1	TRBV5-1
CASSPKVSGSETQYF	-	15	TRBD2	TRBV6-6
CASSLQEGLAVSYNEQFF	few	18	TRBD2	TRBV4-3
CASSLMGARDEQYF	-	14	-	TRBV27
CAWSGGQGSQPQHF	few	14	TRBD1	TRBV30
CASSLARTLRFVEEQFF	few	17	-	TRBV7-9
CSVEDFTGQGSGYTF	few	15	-	TRBV29-1
CASSSPGLAVHSGANVLTF	-	19	TRBD2	TRBV5-6
CASSSGQFNQPQHF	-	14	-	TRBV7-2
CAWGRDTPGQETQYF	-	15	-	TRBV30
CASSINRQETQYF	few	13	-	TRBV19
CASSFKDRGVNEQYF	few	15	TRBD1	TRBV13
CASIAWGARSTDTQYF	few	16	-	TRBV2
CASSPGGGDQPQHF	few	14	-	TRBV18
CASRQTGTGVLTNEQFF	-	17	TRBD1	TRBV7-9
CASSYDRDGGYTF	-	13	TRBD1	TRBV5-4
CSVGTRETYEQYF	few	13	TRBD2	TRBV29-1
CASSQEGLAGPYEQYF	few	16	TRBD2	TRBV4-2
CASSLGSNEQFF	-	12	-	TRBV7-9
CARPDRENEQFF	-	12	TRBD1	TRBV18
CASRRDRGLFNADTQYF	-	17	TRBD1	TRBV7-2
CASSLAGQGDLYEQYF	-	16	TRBD1	TRBV5-4
CASRSGGLTGGYTF	-	14	TRBD1	TRBV27
CASSFSQGGSYEQFF	-	15	-	TRBV5-1
CASSVEGAGDTYEQYF	-	16	TRBD1	TRBV9
CASSPELLASSYNEQFF	-	17	TRBD2	TRBV7-2
CASSLANIQYF	few	11	-	TRBV28
CASSQVGQAKNIQYF	-	15	-	TRBV4-1
CASSTSEVWETQYF	-	14	-	TRBV5-4